What follows are 5 T cell receptor beta chains derived from one specimen sequenced in a study of neurological immune-mediated disorders. TCRdb re-called the 5' RACE reads through MiXCR, storing one row per CDR3 protein. The sample contains 55,000 to 70,000 distinct CDR3 sequences, approximately 5.1% of which appear only once. The source material was PBMCs. The origin of the receptors is a human donor with multiple sclerosis. The donor label of this sample is uncertain.

This clonotype was seen ten or more times. This chain connects TRBV5-1 to TRBJ2-5; possible D gene TRBD1, 5 bases. The germline V gene has CDR1 SGHRS and CDR2 YFSETQ. This CDR3 spans 13 amino acids. The V and J ends lost 4 bases and 2 bases respectively, with 9 bases between them. This CDR3 reads CASSLTVQETQYF. CDR3 nucleotide sequence: TGCGCCAGCAGCCTGACAGTTCAAGAGACCCAGTACTTC.

This clonotype was observed at least ten times. This sequence joins TRBV10-3 and TRBJ1-2, with D possibly TRBD1 on 5 matching bases. V was trimmed by 6 bases and J by 8 bases, leaving 19 bases between them. The CDR3 contains 14 residues. The V gene's germline CDR1 is ENHRY and CDR2 SYGVKD. CDR3 amino acids: CAIRGTAQQEGYTF. CDR3 coding DNA: TGTGCCATCAGGGGGACCGCCCAGCAAGAGGGCTACACCTTC.

In this sample, this clonotype turned up many times. The rearrangement uses TRBV5-1 and TRBJ2-7; D unresolved. Trimming stripped 0 bases from V and 0 bases from J, with 7 bases between. CDR1 and CDR2 from the germline V gene are SGHRS and YFSETQ. This CDR3 spans 14 amino acids. The CDR3 here is CASSLGGYSYEQYF. CDR3 bases: TGCGCCAGCAGCTTGGGTGGATACTCCTACGAGCAGTACTTC. Using reference TRBV5-1 and TRBJ2-7 for the parts outside the CDR3, the full variable domain is KAGVTQTPRYLIKTRGQQVTLSCSPISGHRSVSWYQQTPGQGLQFLFEYFSETQRNKGNFPGRFSGRQFSNSRSEMNVSTLELGDSALYLCASSLGGYSYEQYFGPGTRLTVT.

The table lists this clonotype with many counts. This chain joins TRBV20-1 and TRBJ1-4, with D maybe TRBD1 (5 bases). Per the germline V gene, CDR1 is DFQATT and CDR2 is SNEGSKA (reference sequence). The CDR3 is 11 amino acids. With 3 bases removed from V and 7 bases from J, the gap between germline ends came to 6 bases. CDR3 region: CSASGGEKLFF. The CDR3 nucleotides are TGCAGTGCTAGCGGGGGTGAAAAACTGTTTTTT.

This clonotype was seen repeatedly, ten times or more. This chain's CDR3 is CASSVAGTYYGYTF. As DNA, the CDR3 is TGTGCCAGCAGCGTAGCCGGGACGTACTATGGCTACACCTTC. The chain has TRBV9 and TRBJ1-2, with D maybe TRBD1 (5 bases). Germline CDR1 is SGDLS and CDR2 is YYNGEE. This CDR3 region has 14 residues. Trimming took off 0 bases at V and 3 bases at J, with 9 bases between the two ends.